This T cell receptor beta chain was observed in a study of blood T cell repertoires in COVID-19. The germline V gene has CDR1 LNHDA and CDR2 SQIVND (reference sequence). V lost 7 bases, J lost 4 bases, and 13 bases lay in between. The CDR3 runs to 14 residues. Clones were sequenced by immunoSEQ multiplex PCR, and TCRdb holds only the in-frame ones, with some missing. The table records 390,000 or so clones, roughly four fifths of them present only once. The sequencing input was PBMCs or T cells enriched from blood (not recorded which). The rearrangement joins TRBV19 to TRBJ2-2; D is possibly TRBD1 (6 bases). The clonotype comes from a woman aged 45-59 years who had recovered from COVID-19. CDR3 coding DNA: TGTGCCAGTAAGGTGGGCAGGGGCACCGGGGAGCTGTTTTTT. Its protein is CASKVGRGTGELFF.